This entry describes one T cell receptor (beta chain). Its target is not known. The germline CDR1 and CDR2 sequences are ENHRY and SYGVKD. Trimming removed 3 bases at V and 2 bases at J, with 11 bases between. This CDR3 has 14 residues. This entry is derived from a study of cytomegalovirus exposure and HLA in healthy donors. The study's findings and limits: Some TCR beta chains (about 170 of them) were listed as cytomegalovirus-associated. Later analysis identified a missense DCLRE1C variant that was linked to TCR beta V- and J-gene trimming.

The study ran its PCR with 60 Vbeta and 13 Jbeta primers. The table came from immunoSEQ multiplex PCR; TCRdb's copy has only in-frame clones and leaves some out. The repertoire includes fewer than 200,000 clones, over 75% of them detected once, and 0.85% to 1% sits in the top ten. While unrecorded immune exposures were likely, the donors were nominally healthy when sampled. The rearrangement joins TRBV10-3 to TRBJ2-7, with a tentative D call TRBD2 (5 bases). Specimen: PBMCs. The receptor comes from a woman between 45 and 60 years old in good health and CMV-seropositive. CDR3 sequence reads: CAISEFGEAYEQYF. The CDR3 coding sequence is TGTGCCATCAGTGAATTCGGGGAAGCCTACGAGCAGTACTTC.